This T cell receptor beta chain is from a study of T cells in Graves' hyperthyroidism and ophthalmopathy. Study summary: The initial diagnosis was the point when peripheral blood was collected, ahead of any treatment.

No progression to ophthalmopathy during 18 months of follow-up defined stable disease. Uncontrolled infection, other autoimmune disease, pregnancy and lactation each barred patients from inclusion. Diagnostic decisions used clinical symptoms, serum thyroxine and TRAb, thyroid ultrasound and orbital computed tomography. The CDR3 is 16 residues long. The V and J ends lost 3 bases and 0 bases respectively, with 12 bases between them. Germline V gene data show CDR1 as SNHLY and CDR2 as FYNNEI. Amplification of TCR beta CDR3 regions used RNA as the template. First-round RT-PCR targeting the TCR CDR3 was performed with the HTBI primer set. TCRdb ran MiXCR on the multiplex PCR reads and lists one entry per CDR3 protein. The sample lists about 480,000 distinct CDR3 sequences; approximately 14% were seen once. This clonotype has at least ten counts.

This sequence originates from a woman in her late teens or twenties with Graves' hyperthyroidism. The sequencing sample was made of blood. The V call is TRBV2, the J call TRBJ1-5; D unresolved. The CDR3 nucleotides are TGTGCCAGCAGTGATGACCCGGCTTATAGCAATCAGCCCCAGCATTTT. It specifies CASSDDPAYSNQPQHF. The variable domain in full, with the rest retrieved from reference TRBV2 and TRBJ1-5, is EPEVTQTPSHQVTQMGQEVILRCVPISNHLYFYWYRQILGQKVEFLVSFYNNEISEKSEIFDDQFSVERPDGSNFTLKIRSTKLEDSAMYFCASSDDPAYSNQPQHFGDGTRLSIL.